These 15 T cell receptor beta chains share one sample of origin, sequenced in a study of cytomegalovirus exposure and HLA in healthy donors. Both 60 Vbeta primers and 13 Jbeta primers went into the PCR. The method was immunoSEQ multiplex PCR; TCRdb's version includes in-frame clones alone and lacks a portion of them. The sample has about 84,000 clones; roughly 64% are singletons. The specimen was PBMCs. The source is a woman between 40 and 55 years old in good health and CMV-seropositive.

The V and J genes are TRBV2 and TRBJ1-5; 7 positions agree with TRBD1. The CDR3 is 15 residues long. Germline V lookup: CDR1 SNHLY, CDR2 FYNNEI. Losses at the gene ends were 4 bases for V and 4 bases for J; bases not matched to a gene: 7. The CDR3 is CASSVFGQVNQPQHF. As DNA, the CDR3 is TGTGCCAGCAGTGTCTTTGGACAGGTGAATCAGCCCCAGCATTTT.

This clone was found once. The rearrangement joins TRBV7-2 to TRBJ2-1, with TRBD2 matching over 10 bases. The CDR3 consists of 13 residues. Germline trimming cut 5 bases from V and 7 bases from J; bases unmatched to any gene: 2. CDR1 is SGHTA, CDR2 FQGNSA, per germline. The CDR3 loop is CASSVTSGNEQFF. Written as DNA, the CDR3 is TGTGCCAGCAGCGTGACTAGCGGGAATGAGCAGTTCTTC.

This sequence joins TRBV2 and TRBJ2-5; TRBD1 matches 7 bases. J gave up 7 bases and V 6 bases, and 8 bases lay outside the gene matches. The CDR3 consists of 13 residues. Per the germline V gene, CDR1 is SNHLY and CDR2 is FYNNEI. The CDR3 region has the DNA TGTGCCAGCAGCGTGACAGGGTTGGGGACCCAGTACTTC. It translates to CASSVTGLGTQYF. Combining the CDR3 with reference TRBV2 and TRBJ2-5 gives the whole variable domain EPEVTQTPSHQVTQMGQEVILRCVPISNHLYFYWYRQILGQKVEFLVSFYNNEISEKSEIFDDQFSVERPDGSNFTLKIRSTKLEDSAMYFCASSVTGLGTQYFGPGTRLLVL.

The chain joins TRBV19 to TRBJ2-7; 9 bases align to TRBD1. The CDR3 covers 14 residues. The V segment lost 9 bases and the J segment 2 bases; nucleotides outside the gene matches: 8. CDR1 is LNHDA and CDR2 is SQIVND in the germline V gene (reference sequence). CDR3 coding DNA: TGTGCCAGCGGGACCGGGACAGGGCCCTACGAGCAGTACTTC. Encoded protein: CASGTGTGPYEQYF. The full variable domain, rest sourced from reference TRBV19 and TRBJ2-7, is DGGITQSPKYLFRKEGQNVTLSCEQNLNHDAMYWYRQDPGQGLRLIYYSQIVNDFQKGDIAEGYSVSREKKESFPLTVTSAQKNPTAFYLCASGTGTGPYEQYFGPGTRLTVT.

This clone was seen a handful of times. This rearrangement joins TRBV5-4 to TRBJ2-5, with 7 bases that match TRBD2. The J call may not be correct, given that the DNA end is closer to TRBJ2-7. The length of the CDR3 is 15 residues. In germline, CDR1 is SGHNT, CDR2 YYREEE (reference sequence). CDR3 residues: CASSLPSGSSYEQYF. The CDR3 DNA sequence: TGTGCCAGCAGCTTACCTAGCGGTAGCTCCTACGAGCAGTACTTC.

The CDR3 protein is CASSLGGRWDYGYTF. CDR3 coding DNA: TGTGCCAGCAGCTTAGGGGGCAGGTGGGACTATGGCTACACCTTC. The chain combines TRBV7-8 with TRBJ1-2, with D possibly being TRBD1 (5 bases). The CDR3 is 15 residues long. The germline V gene has CDR1 SGHVS and CDR2 FQNEAQ. V was trimmed by 1 base and J by 3 bases, leaving 12 bases between them.

The chain employs TRBV19 and TRBJ1-2; no definite D call. The CDR3 totals 15 residues. Germline CDR1 is LNHDA and CDR2 is SQIVND (reference sequence). V lost 9 bases and J lost 3, with 20 bases in between. The CDR3 DNA sequence: TGTGCCAGCGACTATGGCTCCGGGTCCCACTATGGCTACACCTTC. Its translation: CASDYGSGSHYGYTF.

The chain has TRBV28 and TRBJ2-1, with TRBD2 identical over 7 bases. Germline V gene lookup returns CDR1 MDHEN and CDR2 SYDVKM. This CDR3 has 11 amino acids. V was clipped by 8 bases and J by 6 bases; unmatched bases: 1. For the CDR3, the DNA is TGTGCCAGCGGGGGGGGCAATGAGCAGTTCTTC. Translating gives CASGGGNEQFF.

The chain links TRBV9 to TRBJ1-1, with D perhaps matching TRBD1 (6 bases). V was shortened by 4 bases and J by 6 bases, with 31 bases between the two germline ends. This CDR3 region has 19 residues. Germline V gene data show CDR1 as SGDLS and CDR2 as YYNGEE. CDR3 region: CASSPRMGHAFGAGAEAFF. The DNA for the CDR3 is TGTGCCAGCAGCCCGCGGATGGGTCATGCGTTTGGGGCAGGGGCTGAAGCTTTCTTT.

The chain has TRBV7-2 and TRBJ2-7; 7 positions match TRBD2. The CDR3 runs 14 residues. The V segment lost 1 base and the J segment 3 bases; nucleotides outside the gene matches: 3. Germline CDR1 is SGHTA and CDR2 is FQGNSA. The CDR3 reads CASSLGGGLYEQYF. The CDR3 DNA sequence: TGTGCCAGCAGCTTAGGGGGAGGGCTCTACGAGCAGTACTTC.

This chain joins TRBV9 and TRBJ1-4; D gene unclear. The ends were cut back, 0 bases at V and 4 bases at J, with 10 bases in the middle. CDR3 size: 15 residues. Per the germline V gene, CDR1 is SGDLS and CDR2 is YYNGEE. Here the CDR3 reads CASSVGGEINEKLFF. CDR3 bases: TGTGCCAGCAGCGTAGGGGGAGAAATTAATGAAAAACTGTTTTTT.

The chain joins TRBV10-1 to TRBJ2-7, with D perhaps matching TRBD1 (5 bases). With 2 bases removed from V and 0 bases from J, the gap between germline ends came to 8 bases. The CDR3 is 14 residues long. CDR1 and CDR2 (germline): WNHNN, SYGVQD (reference sequence). The CDR3 loop is CASSERGSSYEQYF. CDR3 DNA sequence: TGCGCCAGCAGTGAGAGGGGCAGCTCCTACGAGCAGTACTTC.

The chain has TRBV27 and TRBJ1-1, with D tentatively TRBD1 (6 bases). In germline, CDR1 is MNHEY, CDR2 SMNVEV (reference sequence). The V end was cut by 6 bases, the J end by 1 base, with 21 bases between. There are 17 residues in the CDR3. The CDR3 DNA is TGTGCCAGCAGCCGGGAGGGTGGGGGGGGCTGGAACACTGAAGCTTTCTTT. Translated: CASSREGGGGWNTEAFF.

J is TRBJ1-5 and V is TRBV6-1; 9 bases align to TRBD1. CDR3 length: 13 residues. Germline CDR1 MNHNS, CDR2 SASEGT. V shed 10 bases and J 1 base; nucleotides not matched to a gene: 2. As DNA, the CDR3 is TGTGCCACCGGGACAGGGAGCAATCAGCCCCAGCATTTT. Its translation is CATGTGSNQPQHF.

The rearrangement links TRBV28 to TRBJ1-1; TRBD1 is a possible D gene (5 bases). V was clipped by 7 bases and J by 5 bases, with 8 bases between them. Germline V lookup: CDR1 MDHEN, CDR2 SYDVKM. The CDR3 has 11 amino acids. CDR3 nucleotides: TGTGCCAGCACACAGGAGACTGAAGCTTTCTTT. It codes for CASTQETEAFF.